These T cell receptor beta chains were read from a single sample in a study of glioma-infiltrating T cells. TCRdb re-called the multiplex PCR reads through MiXCR, storing one row per CDR3 protein. Of a few thousand distinct CDR3 sequences in the sample, 31% were seen once. Specimen: glioma tissue, nonneoplastic brain tissue, or PBMCs (not recorded which). The receptors come from a human donor with low-grade glioma or glioblastoma, undergoing nonglioma brain surgery, or in good health (not recorded which). CDR3s include the opening cysteine and the closing phenylalanine or tryptophan. Fields, in order: V gene, J gene, clone size, D gene, CDR3 protein, CDR3 DNA. A D gene is named only where the DNA matches it firmly. Size is stated for part of the rows, as once, few or many counts, or as a class when the clone is expanded.

>TRBV19|TRBJ2-1|many|.
CASSIEPYLSYNEQFF
TGTGCCAGTAGTATAGAGCCCTACCTCTCCTACAATGAGCAGTTCTTC
>TRBV4-1|TRBJ1-3|medium-sized|.
CASSQGQDSGNTIYF
TGCGCCAGCAGCCAAGGGCAGGACTCTGGAAACACCATATATTTT
>TRBV27|TRBJ1-6|.|.
CASSFQENNSPLHF
TGTGCCAGCAGTTTCCAGGAGAACAATTCACCCCTCCACTTT
>TRBV7-9|TRBJ1-1|medium-sized|TRBD1
CASSFSDRGPEAFF
TGTGCCAGCAGCTTCTCGGACAGGGGCCCTGAAGCTTTCTTT
>TRBV4-1|TRBJ1-6|medium-sized|.
CASSQDKTDNSPLHF
TGCGCCAGCAGCCAAGATAAGACCGATAATTCACCCCTCCACTTT
>TRBV6-6|TRBJ2-7|medium-sized|.
CASSYLATSYEQYF
TGTGCCAGCAGTTACTTGGCCACCTCCTACGAGCAGTACTTC
>TRBV4-2|TRBJ1-5|medium-sized|.
CASSQDPGPSHQPQHF
TGTGCCAGCAGCCAAGATCCCGGGCCCTCGCATCAGCCCCAGCATTTT
>TRBV7-9|TRBJ2-3|medium-sized|.
CASSLFEGDTQYF
TGTGCCAGCAGCCTCTTCGAAGGAGATACGCAGTATTTT
>TRBV29-1|TRBJ2-5|.|TRBD2
CSVEGRGGQETQYF
TGCAGCGTTGAAGGGCGGGGGGGACAAGAGACCCAGTACTTC
>TRBV4-1|TRBJ1-2|medium-sized|TRBD1
CASSPNFGTGGYYGYTF
TGCGCCAGCAGCCCCAATTTCGGGACAGGGGGTTACTATGGCTACACCTTC
>TRBV2|TRBJ1-1|medium-sized|.
CASRDEGHTEAFF
TGTGCCAGCAGGGATGAGGGGCACACTGAAGCTTTCTTT
>TRBV29-1|TRBJ2-5|.|TRBD2
CSAPGLVSETQYF
TGCAGCGCTCCAGGACTAGTTAGCGAGACCCAGTACTTC
>TRBV4-1|TRBJ1-2|medium-sized|TRBD1
CASSPGQGSNGYTF
TGCGCCAGCAGCCCCGGACAGGGGAGCAATGGCTACACCTTC
>TRBV6-6|TRBJ2-1|medium-sized|TRBD1
CASSYSGQGYNEQFF
TGTGCCAGCAGTTACTCGGGACAGGGCTACAATGAGCAGTTCTTC
>TRBV5-1|TRBJ1-1|medium-sized|.
CASSITGTENTEAFF
TGCGCCAGCAGCATTACCGGGACGGAGAACACTGAAGCTTTCTTT
>TRBV5-1|TRBJ2-5|.|.
CASSLWKGEETQYF
TGCGCCAGCAGCTTATGGAAGGGCGAAGAGACCCAGTACTTC
>TRBV20-1|TRBJ1-5|.|.
CSALIEGRKEDQPQHF
TGCAGTGCTTTGATTGAGGGGCGGAAAGAGGATCAGCCCCAGCATTTT
>TRBV5-1|TRBJ2-1|many|TRBD2
CASKLAGANNEQFF
TGCGCCAGCAAACTAGCGGGGGCAAACAATGAGCAGTTCTTC
>TRBV28|TRBJ2-1|.|TRBD2
CASSLIGRRPSCNEQFF
TGTGCCAGCAGTTTAATCGGGAGGCGCCCTTCCTGCAATGAGCAGTTCTTC
>TRBV20-1|TRBJ2-3|large|.
CSANMLRILDTQYF
TGCAGTGCTAATATGCTTAGAATCTTAGATACGCAGTATTTT
>TRBV29-1|TRBJ2-3|.|.
CSVEGGLDTQYF
TGCAGCGTTGAAGGAGGGCTAGATACGCAGTATTTT
>TRBV14|TRBJ2-1|many|TRBD2
CASSQDSGGPINEQFF
TGTGCCAGCAGCCAAGATAGCGGGGGGCCTATCAATGAGCAGTTCTTC
>TRBV28|TRBJ2-5|medium-sized|.
CASRQMGGKETQYF
TGTGCCAGCAGGCAGATGGGGGGAAAAGAGACCCAGTACTTC
>TRBV12-3/TRBV12-4|TRBJ1-5|many|.
CASSPGGDQPQHF
TGTGCCAGCAGCCCTGGGGGGGACCAGCCCCAGCATTTT
>TRBV20-1|TRBJ2-3|medium-sized|TRBD1
CSAISGTGDSPDTQYF
TGCAGTGCTATTTCCGGGACAGGGGATTCCCCAGATACGCAGTATTTT
>TRBV28|TRBJ1-2|medium-sized|TRBD1
CASRLGTGLMGHYGYTF
TGTGCCAGCAGGCTCGGGACAGGGCTAATGGGGCACTATGGCTACACCTTC
>TRBV6-6|TRBJ2-5|medium-sized|.
CASSYSNREETQYF
TGTGCCAGCAGTTACTCGAACAGGGAAGAGACCCAGTACTTC
>TRBV27|TRBJ2-7|.|TRBD1
CTSSLQGPYEKYF
TGTACCAGCAGTTTACAGGGGCCCTACGAGAAGTACTTC
>TRBV10-3|TRBJ2-2|.|.
CAISDRPPGVAVYTGELFF
TGTGCCATCAGCGACCGCCCCCCAGGGGTCGCGGTGTATACCGGGGAGCTGTTTTTT
>TRBV10-2|TRBJ2-2|many|.
CAILVPGLHFQGDTGELFF
TGCGCCATTTTAGTACCGGGACTCCACTTCCAAGGGGACACCGGGGAGCTGTTTTTT
>TRBV12-3/TRBV12-4|TRBJ2-5|.|.
CASSIYAGTSTAETKYF
TGTGCCAGCAGTATCTACGCCGGGACGTCTACAGCAGAGACCAAGTACTTC
>TRBV28|TRBJ2-5|medium-sized|.
CASSLALTSNSETQYF
TGTGCCAGCAGTTTAGCCTTAACTAGTAATAGCGAGACCCAGTACTTC
>TRBV7-9|TRBJ1-1|medium-sized|.
CASSSGWAEAFF
TGTGCCAGCAGCTCGGGATGGGCTGAAGCTTTCTTT
>TRBV28|TRBJ2-5|.|.
CASSLRVGGGTQYF
TGTGCCAGCAGTTTACGAGTTGGAGGGGGGACCCAGTACTTC
>TRBV24-1|TRBJ2-3|medium-sized|.
CATSDLGDGDTQYF
TGTGCCACCAGTGATCTCGGGGATGGAGATACGCAGTATTTT
>TRBV28|TRBJ2-1|medium-sized|.
CASSLRDNNEQFF
TGTGCCAGCAGTTTACGGGATAACAATGAGCAGTTCTTC
>TRBV2|TRBJ1-1|medium-sized|TRBD1
CASSEYPGGTTEAFF
TGTGCCAGCAGTGAATATCCAGGGGGCACCACTGAAGCTTTCTTT
>TRBV5-6|TRBJ1-1|.|.
CASSLLRSTEAFF
TGTGCCAGCAGCTTGCTCAGGAGCACTGAAGCTTTCTTT
>TRBV6-1|TRBJ2-5|medium-sized|TRBD2
CASSGLAGGQETQYF
TGTGCCAGCAGTGGACTAGCGGGGGGGCAAGAGACCCAGTACTTC
>TRBV29-1|TRBJ2-7|.|.
CRVEEEDRAYEQYF
TGCAGGGTTGAAGAAGAAGACAGAGCCTACGAGCAGTACTTC
>TRBV6-9|TRBJ2-1|.|TRBD2
CASSSGLAGDHNEQFF
TGTGCCAGCAGTTCCGGACTAGCGGGCGATCACAATGAGCAGTTCTTC
>TRBV7-9|TRBJ2-3|many|TRBD1
CASSPPGQGDTDTQYF
TGTGCCAGCAGCCCCCCGGGACAGGGGGACACAGATACGCAGTATTTT
>TRBV11-2|TRBJ2-1|many|.
CASSLARGNEQFF
TGTGCCAGCAGCTTAGCCAGGGGTAATGAGCAGTTCTTC
>TRBV2|TRBJ1-5|.|.
CASRNRAAHQPQHF
TGTGCCAGCAGAAACAGGGCGGCTCATCAGCCCCAGCATTTT
>TRBV6-6|TRBJ1-1|large|.
CASSYNPMNTEAFF
TGTGCCAGCAGTTACAACCCCATGAACACTGAAGCTTTCTTT
>TRBV6-6|TRBJ2-7|.|TRBD2
CASSYRGGAVEQYF
TGTGCCAGCAGTTACCGCGGGGGGGCTGTCGAGCAGTACTTC
>TRBV2|TRBJ1-4|medium-sized|TRBD1
CASTETGDGGDVF
TGTGCCAGCACGGAAACAGGGGACGGGGGGGACGTTTTT
>TRBV4-1|TRBJ2-1|medium-sized|.
CASSHPGSGTQGDEQFF
TGCGCCAGCAGCCACCCAGGGTCCGGGACTCAAGGGGATGAGCAGTTCTTC
>TRBV10-3|TRBJ2-3|many|.
CAISEGGADTDTQYF
TGTGCCATCAGTGAGGGGGGGGCGGACACAGATACGCAGTATTTT
>TRBV2|TRBJ1-1|many|TRBD1
CASSEPGGWGAFF
TGTGCCAGCAGTGAACCAGGGGGATGGGGAGCTTTCTTT